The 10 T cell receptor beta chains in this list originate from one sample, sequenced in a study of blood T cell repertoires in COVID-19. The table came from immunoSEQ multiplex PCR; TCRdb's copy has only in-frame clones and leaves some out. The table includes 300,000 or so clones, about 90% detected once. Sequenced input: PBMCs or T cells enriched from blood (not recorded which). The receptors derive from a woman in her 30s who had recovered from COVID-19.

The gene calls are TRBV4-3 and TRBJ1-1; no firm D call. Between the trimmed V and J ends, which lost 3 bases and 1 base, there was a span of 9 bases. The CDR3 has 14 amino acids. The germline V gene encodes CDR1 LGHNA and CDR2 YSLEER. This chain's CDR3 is CASSQTQTNTEAFF. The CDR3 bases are TGCGCCAGCAGCCAGACACAGACGAACACTGAAGCTTTCTTT.

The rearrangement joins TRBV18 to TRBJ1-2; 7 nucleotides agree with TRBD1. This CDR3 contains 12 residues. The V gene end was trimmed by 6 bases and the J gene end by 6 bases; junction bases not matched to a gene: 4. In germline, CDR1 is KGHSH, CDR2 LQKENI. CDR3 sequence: CASSDRPHGYTF. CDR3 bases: TGTGCCAGCTCGGACAGGCCACATGGCTACACCTTC. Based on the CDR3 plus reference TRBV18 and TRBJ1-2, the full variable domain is NAGVMQNPRHLVRRRGQEARLRCSPMKGHSHVYWYRQLPEEGLKFMVYLQKENIIDESGMPKERFSAEFPKEGPSILRIQQVVRGDSAAYFCASSDRPHGYTFGSGTRLTVV.

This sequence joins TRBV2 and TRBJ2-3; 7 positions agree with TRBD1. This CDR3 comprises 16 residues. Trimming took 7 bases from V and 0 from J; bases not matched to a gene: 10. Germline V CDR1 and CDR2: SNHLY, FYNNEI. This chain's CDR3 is CASTRPTGASTDTQYF. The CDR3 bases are TGTGCCAGCACCAGACCTACAGGGGCTAGCACAGATACGCAGTATTTT.

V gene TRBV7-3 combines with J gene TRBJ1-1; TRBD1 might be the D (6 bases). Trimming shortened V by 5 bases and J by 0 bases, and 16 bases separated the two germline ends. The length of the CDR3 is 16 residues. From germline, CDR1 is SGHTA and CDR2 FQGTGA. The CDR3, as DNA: TGTGCCAGCAGCCCCCGGGCAGGGGCCATGAACACTGAAGCTTTCTTT. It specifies CASSPRAGAMNTEAFF.

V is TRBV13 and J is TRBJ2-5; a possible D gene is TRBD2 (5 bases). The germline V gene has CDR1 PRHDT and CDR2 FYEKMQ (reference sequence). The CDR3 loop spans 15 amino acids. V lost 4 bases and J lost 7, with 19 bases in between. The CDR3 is CASSSTLWGRGTQYF. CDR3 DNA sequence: TGTGCCAGCAGCTCGACCCTGTGGGGTCGGGGGACCCAGTACTTC.

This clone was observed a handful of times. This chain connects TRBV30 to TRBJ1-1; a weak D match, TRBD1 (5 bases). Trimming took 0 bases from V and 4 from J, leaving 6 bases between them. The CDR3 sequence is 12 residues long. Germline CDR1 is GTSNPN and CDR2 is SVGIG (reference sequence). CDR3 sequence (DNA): TGTGCCTGGAGTGTTGGGGCCACTGAAGCTTTCTTT. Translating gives CAWSVGATEAFF.

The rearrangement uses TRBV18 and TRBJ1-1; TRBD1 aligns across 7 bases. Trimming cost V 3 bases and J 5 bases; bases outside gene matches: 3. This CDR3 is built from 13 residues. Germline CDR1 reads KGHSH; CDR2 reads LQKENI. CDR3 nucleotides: TGTGCCAGCTCACCGGGGACAGAAACTGAAGCTTTCTTT. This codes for CASSPGTETEAFF.

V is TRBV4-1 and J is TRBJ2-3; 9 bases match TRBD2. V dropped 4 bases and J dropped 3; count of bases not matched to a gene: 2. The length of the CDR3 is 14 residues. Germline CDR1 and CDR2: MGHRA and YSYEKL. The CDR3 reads CASSPSGVTDTQYF. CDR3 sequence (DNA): TGCGCCAGCAGCCCTAGCGGGGTGACAGATACGCAGTATTTT.

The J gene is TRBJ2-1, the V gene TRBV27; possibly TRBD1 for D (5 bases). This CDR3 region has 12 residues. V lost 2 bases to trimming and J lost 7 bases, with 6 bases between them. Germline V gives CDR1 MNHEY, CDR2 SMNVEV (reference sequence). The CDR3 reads CASSLPGNEQFF. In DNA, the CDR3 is TGTGCCAGCAGTTTACCAGGGAATGAGCAGTTCTTC.

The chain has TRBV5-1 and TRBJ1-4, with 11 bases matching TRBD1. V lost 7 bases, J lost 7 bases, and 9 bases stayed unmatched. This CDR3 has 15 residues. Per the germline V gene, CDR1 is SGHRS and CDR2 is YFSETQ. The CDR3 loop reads CASSPGQGAGEKLFF. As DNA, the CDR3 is TGCGCCAGCTCTCCCGGACAGGGGGCGGGTGAAAAACTGTTTTTT.